This TCR beta chain was observed in a study of blood T cell repertoires in COVID-19. Between the trimmed V and J ends, which lost 0 bases and 0 bases, there was a span of 8 bases. The CDR3 extends over 15 amino acids. CDR1 MGHRA and CDR2 YSYEKL come from the germline V gene. Here immunoSEQ multiplex PCR was the method, and the copy in TCRdb shows in-frame clones only, minus some. The table lists approximately 380,000 clones, 88% of them singletons. The sequencing sample was made of PBMCs or T cells enriched from blood (not recorded which). The sequence derives from a woman aged 18 to 35 who had recovered from COVID-19. The chain couples TRBV4-1 to TRBJ1-1, with a possible D match to TRBD1 (6 bases). The CDR3 loop is CASSQETGMNTEAFF. The CDR3 DNA is TGCGCCAGCAGCCAAGAAACAGGGATGAACACTGAAGCTTTCTTT.